The source of this T cell receptor beta chain is a study of blood T cell repertoires in COVID-19. CDR3 length: 11 residues. CDR1 is MDHEN and CDR2 is SYDVKM in the germline V gene. Between the trimmed V and J ends, which lost 6 bases and 9 bases, there was a span of 8 bases. Original processing notes: The authors estimated nucleated cell counts from reference gene primer amplification. Libraries were prepared by immunoSEQ multiplex PCR; TCRdb keeps only in-frame clonotypes and omits some of them. The V and J calls and clone size are taken from that table; D and trimming were inferred from the DNA. The table has about 220,000 clones, approximately 80% seen once.

Specimen: peripheral blood. The rearrangement uses TRBV28 and TRBJ2-2, with no clear D. The TCR comes from a human donor in a cohort sampled during active COVID-19. This CDR3 is CASSLYRELFF. In DNA form, the CDR3 reads TGTGCCAGCAGCCTCTACCGGGAGCTGTTTTTT.